These T cell receptor beta chains were read from a single sample in a study of CD8 T cells in Susac syndrome. TCRdb re-analysed the immunoSEQ multiplex PCR reads in MiXCR, keeping a single row per CDR3 protein. Found here are 250,000 or so distinct CDR3 sequences, roughly 95% of them singletons; the top ten hold roughly 0.07%. The sample was CD4+ T cells from PBMCs. The source is a human donor with multiple sclerosis. Each CDR3 is given with its conserved first and last residue. Each record gives: J gene, clone size, V gene, D gene, CDR3 DNA, CDR3 protein. The D gene is left open where the match is weak. Clone sizes are given selectively: once, few, many, or a class where the clone is expanded.

j_gene: TRBJ1-1
abundance: NA
v_gene: TRBV5-1
d_gene: TRBD1
CDR3nt: TGCGCCAGCAGCTTGGTTTCTGGGACAGGGACTGAAGCTTTCTTT
CDR3aa: CASSLVSGTGTEAFF

j_gene: TRBJ2-6
abundance: NA
v_gene: TRBV5-1
d_gene: NA
CDR3nt: TGCGCCAGCAGCTTAGAGACCGCAGGGTTGGGGGCCAACGTCCTGACTTTC
CDR3aa: CASSLETAGLGANVLTF

j_gene: TRBJ1-1
abundance: NA
v_gene: TRBV30
d_gene: NA
CDR3nt: TGTGCCTGGAGTGTACTTGGAGTGGGTCGGGCTTTCTTT
CDR3aa: CAWSVLGVGRAFF

j_gene: TRBJ1-1
abundance: NA
v_gene: TRBV10-3
d_gene: NA
CDR3nt: TGTGCCATCAGTGTTGGGAGGAGCACTGAAGCTTTCTTT
CDR3aa: CAISVGRSTEAFF

j_gene: TRBJ1-1
abundance: NA
v_gene: TRBV10-3
d_gene: NA
CDR3nt: TGTGCCATCAGTGAGTCGCCGGCGAACACTGAAGCTTTCTTT
CDR3aa: CAISESPANTEAFF

j_gene: TRBJ2-2
abundance: NA
v_gene: TRBV19
d_gene: NA
CDR3nt: TGTGCCAGTAGTTTCAGATCGAACACCGGGGAGCTGTTTTTT
CDR3aa: CASSFRSNTGELFF

j_gene: TRBJ1-2
abundance: NA
v_gene: TRBV30
d_gene: NA
CDR3nt: TGTGCCTGGAGTACGGGAGTTAACTATGGCTACACCTTC
CDR3aa: CAWSTGVNYGYTF

j_gene: TRBJ2-6
abundance: NA
v_gene: TRBV5-1
d_gene: TRBD2
CDR3nt: TGCGCCAGCAGCCCTTCGAATCTAGCGGGGGCAGGATCTGGGGCCAACGTCCTGACTTTC
CDR3aa: CASSPSNLAGAGSGANVLTF

j_gene: TRBJ1-2
abundance: NA
v_gene: TRBV20-1
d_gene: TRBD1
CDR3nt: TGCAGTGCTAAGGGGACAGGGGGGGACTATGGCTACACCTTC
CDR3aa: CSAKGTGGDYGYTF

j_gene: TRBJ1-1
abundance: NA
v_gene: TRBV20-1
d_gene: TRBD1
CDR3nt: TGCAGTGCTAGAGTGACAGGGTGGAACACTGAAGCTTTCTTT
CDR3aa: CSARVTGWNTEAFF

j_gene: TRBJ1-2
abundance: NA
v_gene: TRBV6-5
d_gene: NA
CDR3nt: TGTGCCAGCAGTTTCATGGGAGGAGACGATGGCTACACCTTC
CDR3aa: CASSFMGGDDGYTF

j_gene: TRBJ1-1
abundance: NA
v_gene: TRBV6-5
d_gene: TRBD1
CDR3nt: TGTGCCAGCAGTCACAGGGGAGTGGGGAGCGGGACTGAAGCTTTCTTT
CDR3aa: CASSHRGVGSGTEAFF

j_gene: TRBJ1-3
abundance: once
v_gene: TRBV7-9
d_gene: NA
CDR3nt: TGTGCCAGCAGCTTTCCAGGCACGGGGAACACCATATATTTT
CDR3aa: CASSFPGTGNTIYF

j_gene: TRBJ2-1
abundance: once
v_gene: TRBV3-1
d_gene: NA
CDR3nt: TGTGCCAGCAGCCAAGTAGTAGCCTCGACTGAGCAGTTCTTC
CDR3aa: CASSQVVASTEQFF

j_gene: TRBJ2-5
abundance: NA
v_gene: TRBV9
d_gene: NA
CDR3nt: TGTGCCAGCAGCGAGTTTGGGGGTGGAGAGACCCAGTACTTC
CDR3aa: CASSEFGGGETQYF

j_gene: TRBJ2-2
abundance: NA
v_gene: TRBV6-5
d_gene: NA
CDR3nt: TGTGCCAGCAGCCAGAGAGTGGCGAACACCGGGGAGCTGTTTTTT
CDR3aa: CASSQRVANTGELFF

j_gene: TRBJ2-7
abundance: NA
v_gene: TRBV7-6
d_gene: NA
CDR3nt: TGTGCCAGCAGCTTAGCGCCGACAGTAGGCGAGCAGTACTTC
CDR3aa: CASSLAPTVGEQYF